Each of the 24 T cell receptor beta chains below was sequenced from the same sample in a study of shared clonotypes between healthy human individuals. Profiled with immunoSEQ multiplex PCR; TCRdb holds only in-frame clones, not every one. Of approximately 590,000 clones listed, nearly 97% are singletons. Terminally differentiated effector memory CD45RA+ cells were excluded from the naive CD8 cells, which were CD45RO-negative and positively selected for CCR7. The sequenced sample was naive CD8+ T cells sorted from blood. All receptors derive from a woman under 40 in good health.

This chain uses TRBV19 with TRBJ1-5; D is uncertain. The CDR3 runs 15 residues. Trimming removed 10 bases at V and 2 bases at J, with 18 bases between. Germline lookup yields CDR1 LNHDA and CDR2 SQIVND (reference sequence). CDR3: CATRASVFGNQPQHF. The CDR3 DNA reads TGTGCCACTCGGGCTTCCGTTTTTGGCAATCAGCCCCAGCATTTT.

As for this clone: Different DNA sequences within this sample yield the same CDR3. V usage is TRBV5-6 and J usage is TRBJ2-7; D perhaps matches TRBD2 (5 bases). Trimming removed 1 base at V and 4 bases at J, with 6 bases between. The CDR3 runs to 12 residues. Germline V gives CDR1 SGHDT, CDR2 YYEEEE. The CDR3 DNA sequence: TGTGCCAGCAGCTTGACTAGTTACGAGCAGTACTTC. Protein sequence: CASSLTSYEQYF.

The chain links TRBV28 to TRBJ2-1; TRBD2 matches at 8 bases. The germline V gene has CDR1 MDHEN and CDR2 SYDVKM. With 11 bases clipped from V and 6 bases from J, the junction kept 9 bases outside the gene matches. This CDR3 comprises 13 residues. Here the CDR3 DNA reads TGTGCCGTGCGGGAGGTTTCCGGCAATGAGCAGTTCTTC. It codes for CAVREVSGNEQFF.

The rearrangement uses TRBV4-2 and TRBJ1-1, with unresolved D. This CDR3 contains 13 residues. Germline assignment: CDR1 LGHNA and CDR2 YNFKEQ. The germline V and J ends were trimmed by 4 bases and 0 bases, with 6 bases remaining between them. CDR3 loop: CASSPVMNTEAFF. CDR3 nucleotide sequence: TGTGCCAGCAGCCCCGTAATGAACACTGAAGCTTTCTTT.

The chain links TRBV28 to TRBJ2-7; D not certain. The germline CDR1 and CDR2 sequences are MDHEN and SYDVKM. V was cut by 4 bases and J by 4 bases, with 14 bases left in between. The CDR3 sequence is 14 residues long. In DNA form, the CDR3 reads TGTGCCAGCAGTTCTTTCCATCCCCCGTACGAGCAGTACTTC. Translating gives CASSSFHPPYEQYF.

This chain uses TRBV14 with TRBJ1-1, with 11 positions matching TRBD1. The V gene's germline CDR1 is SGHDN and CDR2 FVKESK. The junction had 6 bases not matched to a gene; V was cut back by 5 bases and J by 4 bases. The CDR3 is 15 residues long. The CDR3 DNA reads TGTGCCAGCAGCGTTAAGGGACAGGGGGTCACTGAAGCTTTCTTT. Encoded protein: CASSVKGQGVTEAFF.

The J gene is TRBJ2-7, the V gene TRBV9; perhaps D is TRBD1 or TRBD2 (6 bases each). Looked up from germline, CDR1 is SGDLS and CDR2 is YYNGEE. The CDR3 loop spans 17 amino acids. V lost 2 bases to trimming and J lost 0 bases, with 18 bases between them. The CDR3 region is CASSVGESGGFSYEQYF. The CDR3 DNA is TGTGCCAGCAGCGTGGGGGAGTCCGGGGGCTTCTCCTACGAGCAGTACTTC.

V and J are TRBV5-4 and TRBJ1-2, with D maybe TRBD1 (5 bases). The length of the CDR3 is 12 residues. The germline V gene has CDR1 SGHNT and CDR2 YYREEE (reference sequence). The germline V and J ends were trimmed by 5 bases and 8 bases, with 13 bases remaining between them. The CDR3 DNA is TGTGCCAGCAGGGGGCGGGAACGAGGCTACACCTTC. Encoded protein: CASRGRERGYTF.

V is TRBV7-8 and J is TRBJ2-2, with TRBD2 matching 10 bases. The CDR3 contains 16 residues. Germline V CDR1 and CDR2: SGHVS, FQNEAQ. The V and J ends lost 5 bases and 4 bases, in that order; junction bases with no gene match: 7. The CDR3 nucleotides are TGTGCCAGCAGCCCGAGACTAGCGGGTGGCACCGGGGAGCTGTTTTTT. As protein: CASSPRLAGGTGELFF.

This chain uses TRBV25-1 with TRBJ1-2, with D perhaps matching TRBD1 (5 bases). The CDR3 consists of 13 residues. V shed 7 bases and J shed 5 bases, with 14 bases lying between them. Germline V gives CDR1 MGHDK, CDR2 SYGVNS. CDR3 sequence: CASTVGGLYGYTF. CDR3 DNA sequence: TGTGCCAGCACCGTGGGGGGGTTATATGGCTACACCTTC.

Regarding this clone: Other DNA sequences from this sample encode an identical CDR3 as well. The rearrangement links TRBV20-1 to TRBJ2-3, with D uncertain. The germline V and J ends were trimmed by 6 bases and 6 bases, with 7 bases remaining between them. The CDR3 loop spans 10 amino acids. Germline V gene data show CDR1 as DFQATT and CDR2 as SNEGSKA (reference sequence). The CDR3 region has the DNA TGCAGTGCCCCCCTTGATACGCAGTATTTT. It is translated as CSAPLDTQYF.

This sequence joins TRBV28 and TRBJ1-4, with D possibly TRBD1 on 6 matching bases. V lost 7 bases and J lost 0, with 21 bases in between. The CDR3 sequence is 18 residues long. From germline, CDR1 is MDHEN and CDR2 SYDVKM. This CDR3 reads CASTMDSFSRATNEKLFF. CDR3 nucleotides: TGTGCCAGCACCATGGACAGCTTTAGTCGGGCAACTAATGAAAAACTGTTTTTT.

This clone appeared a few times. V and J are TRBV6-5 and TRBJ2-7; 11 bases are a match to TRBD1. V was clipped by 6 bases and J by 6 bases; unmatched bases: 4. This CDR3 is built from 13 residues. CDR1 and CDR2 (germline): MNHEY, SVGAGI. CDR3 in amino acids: CASSGQGASEQYF. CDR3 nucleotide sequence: TGTGCCAGCAGCGGACAGGGGGCTTCCGAGCAGTACTTC.

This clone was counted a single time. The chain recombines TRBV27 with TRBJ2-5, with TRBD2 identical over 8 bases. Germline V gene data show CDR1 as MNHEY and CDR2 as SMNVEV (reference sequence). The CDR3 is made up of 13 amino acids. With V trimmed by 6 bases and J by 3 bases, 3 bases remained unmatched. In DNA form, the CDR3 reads TGTGCCAGCAGAGCGGGAGTCGAAGAGACCCAGTACTTC. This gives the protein CASRAGVEETQYF.

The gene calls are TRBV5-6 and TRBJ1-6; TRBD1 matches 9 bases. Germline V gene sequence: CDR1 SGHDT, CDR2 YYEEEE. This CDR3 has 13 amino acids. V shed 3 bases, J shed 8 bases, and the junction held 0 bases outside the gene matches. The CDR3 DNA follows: TGTGCCAGCAGCTGGGACAGGGATTCACCCCTCCACTTT. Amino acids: CASSWDRDSPLHF.

DNA for the CDR3: TGCGCCAGCAGCTTGAACGACATTAAGTCGGGTGAGCAGTTCTTC. Protein product: CASSLNDIKSGEQFF. The chain couples TRBV5-1 to TRBJ2-1; D remains ambiguous. The V gene lost 1 base and the J gene lost 9 bases, with 17 bases spanning the gap. The CDR3 is made up of 15 amino acids. The germline gives CDR1 SGHRS, CDR2 YFSETQ.

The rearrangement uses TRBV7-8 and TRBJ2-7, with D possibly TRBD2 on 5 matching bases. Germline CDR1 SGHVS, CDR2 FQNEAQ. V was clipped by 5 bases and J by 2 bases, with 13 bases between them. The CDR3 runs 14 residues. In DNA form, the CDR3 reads TGTGCCAGCAGCGCAGGTGGGAGCACCTACGAGCAGTACTTC. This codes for CASSAGGSTYEQYF. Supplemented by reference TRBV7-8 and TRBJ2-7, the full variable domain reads GAGVSQSPRYKVAKRGQDVALRCDPISGHVSLFWYQQALGQGPEFLTYFQNEAQLDKSGLPSDRFFAERPEGSVSTLKIQRTQQEDSAVYLCASSAGGSTYEQYFGPGTRLTVT.

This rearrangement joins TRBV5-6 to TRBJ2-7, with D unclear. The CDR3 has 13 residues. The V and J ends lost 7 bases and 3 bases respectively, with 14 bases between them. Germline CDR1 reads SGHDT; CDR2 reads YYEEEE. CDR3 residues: CASEATGVYEQYF. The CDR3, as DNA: TGTGCCAGCGAAGCTACCGGCGTCTACGAGCAGTACTTC.

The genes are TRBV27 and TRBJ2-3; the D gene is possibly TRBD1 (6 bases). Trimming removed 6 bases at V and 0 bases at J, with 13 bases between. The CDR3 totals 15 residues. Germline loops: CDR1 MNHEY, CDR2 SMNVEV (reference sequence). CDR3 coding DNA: TGTGCCAGCAGCCTATGGACAGCTAGCACAGATACGCAGTATTTT. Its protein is CASSLWTASTDTQYF.

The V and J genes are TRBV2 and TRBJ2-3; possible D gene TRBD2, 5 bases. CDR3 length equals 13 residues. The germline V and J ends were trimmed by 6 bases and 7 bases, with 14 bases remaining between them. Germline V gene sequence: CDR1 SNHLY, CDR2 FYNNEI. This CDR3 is CASRNILENTQYF. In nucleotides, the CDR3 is TGTGCCAGCAGGAACATACTAGAGAATACGCAGTATTTT.

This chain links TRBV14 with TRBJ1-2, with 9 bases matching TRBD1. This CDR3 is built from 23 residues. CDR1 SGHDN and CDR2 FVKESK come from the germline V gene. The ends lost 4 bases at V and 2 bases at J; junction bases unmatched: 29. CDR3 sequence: CASSPPIPGTGTLLSKLNYGYTF. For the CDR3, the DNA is TGTGCCAGCAGCCCACCCATCCCCGGGACAGGGACCTTACTATCTAAATTAAACTATGGCTACACCTTC.

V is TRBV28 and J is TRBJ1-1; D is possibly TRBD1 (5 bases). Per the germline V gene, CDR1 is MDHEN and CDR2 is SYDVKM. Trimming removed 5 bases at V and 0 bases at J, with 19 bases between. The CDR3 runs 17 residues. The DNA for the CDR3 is TGTGCCAGCAGTATTCTGACAGCGACCACCTTGAACACTGAAGCTTTCTTT. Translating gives CASSILTATTLNTEAFF.

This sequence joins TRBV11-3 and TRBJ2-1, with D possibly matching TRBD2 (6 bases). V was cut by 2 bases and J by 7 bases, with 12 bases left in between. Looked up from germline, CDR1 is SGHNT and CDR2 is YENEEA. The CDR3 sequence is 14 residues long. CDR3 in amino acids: CASSLSGLTNEQFF. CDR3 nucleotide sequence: TGTGCCAGCAGCTTATCGGGACTTACTAATGAGCAGTTCTTC. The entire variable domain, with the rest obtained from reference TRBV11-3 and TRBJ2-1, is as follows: EAGVVQSPRYKIIEKKQPVAFWCNPISGHNTLYWYLQNLGQGPELLIRYENEEAVDDSQLPKDRFSAERLKGVDSTLKIQPAELGDSAVYLCASSLSGLTNEQFFGPGTRLTVL.

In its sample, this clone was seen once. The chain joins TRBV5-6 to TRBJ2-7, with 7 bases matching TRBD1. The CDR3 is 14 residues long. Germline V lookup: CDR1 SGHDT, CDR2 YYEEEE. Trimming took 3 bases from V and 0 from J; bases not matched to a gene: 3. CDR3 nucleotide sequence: TGTGCCAGCAGCTCCGGGGACAGCTCCTACGAGCAGTACTTC. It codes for CASSSGDSSYEQYF.